This T cell receptor beta chain was sequenced for a study of Ad26.COV2.S vaccination and SARS-CoV-2 variants. In the study overall: Enrolled in COV1001, the donor was in the Ad26.COV2.S trial arm, which received the vaccine. Whole-study results and caveats: Compared with placebo recipients, vaccine recipients had higher spike-specific TCR breadth. It was found that vaccine and placebo recipients had similar non-spike TCR breadth.

The CDR3 is 18 amino acids. CDR1 MDHEN and CDR2 SYDVKM come from the germline V gene. V lost 3 bases, J lost 7 bases, and 11 bases stayed unmatched. This clone showed up just once. The antigen is unknown. Treatment here: 19 received Ad26.COV2.S at low or high dose, single or two shots; roughly 5 received placebo; per-sample allocation not given. Specimen acquisition occurred on day 63 following the initial vaccine or placebo injection. An Ad26 vector expressing Wuhan-strain SARS-CoV-2 spike constituted the vaccine. Repertoires were generated with immunoSEQ multiplex PCR, while TCRdb's copy carries only in-frame clones and drops some. The sample shows fewer than 600,000 clones, roughly nine tenths of them seen only once.

This sample comprised peripheral blood, obtained in a trial of Ad26.COV2.S vaccine versus placebo. This clonotype was sampled from a person between 18 and 65 years old who received the Ad26.COV2.S COVID-19 vaccine or a placebo. V is TRBV28 and J is TRBJ2-1; 14 nucleotides agree with TRBD2. The CDR3 sequence is CASSFGTSGSGRRNEQFF. The CDR3 bases are TGTGCCAGCAGTTTCGGGACTAGCGGGAGTGGGCGTAGGAATGAGCAGTTCTTC.